This TCR beta chain is from a study of PD-1 blockade in classical Hodgkin lymphoma. Study as a whole: The nivolumab dose that patients received was 3 mg/kg, given intravenously every 2 weeks. Broader study findings: Complete responders started with a diversity level that resembled newly diagnosed patients at baseline. Why the repertoires differ is still unclear, perhaps disease activity or prior therapy. Only CD4+ TCR diversity, not CD8+, had risen significantly by C4D1.

Repertoires were generated with immunoSEQ multiplex PCR, while TCRdb's copy carries only in-frame clones and drops some. The sample records over 10,000 clones, approximately 91% being singletons. The time point was: cycle 4 day 1 (C4D1), after 6 weeks of nivolumab. Each patient's relapse followed autologous stem cell transplantation, and brentuximab vedotin exposure varied. Thawed PBMCs underwent magnetic negative selection to yield purified CD4+ T cells. This clone came up once. What it recognizes is unknown. The V and J ends lost 7 bases and 3 bases, in that order; junction bases with no gene match: 2. This CDR3 comprises 11 residues. Germline V gives CDR1 DFQATT, CDR2 SNEGSKA (reference sequence).

The receptor comes from a human donor with classical Hodgkin lymphoma. The J gene is TRBJ2-7, the V gene TRBV20-1; 8 bases fit TRBD1. Sample: CD4+ T cells from blood, taken before the fourth cycle of nivolumab. In DNA, the CDR3 is TGCAGTGAGGACAGGGTCTACGAGCAGTACTTC. It codes for CSEDRVYEQYF.